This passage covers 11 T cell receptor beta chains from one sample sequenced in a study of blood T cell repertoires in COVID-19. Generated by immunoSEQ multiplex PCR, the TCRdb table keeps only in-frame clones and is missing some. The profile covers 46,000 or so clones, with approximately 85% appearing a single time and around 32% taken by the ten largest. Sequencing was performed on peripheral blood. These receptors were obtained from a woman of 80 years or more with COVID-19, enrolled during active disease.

CDR3 in amino acids: CASSSFGQGNFGTEQYF. CDR3 bases: TGTGCCAGCAGCTCCTTCGGACAGGGGAATTTCGGGACCGAGCAGTACTTC. The chain uses TRBV28 and TRBJ2-7, with TRBD1 identical over 9 bases. Germline V gene sequence: CDR1 MDHEN, CDR2 SYDVKM. J was trimmed by 6 bases and V by 6 bases; bases with no gene match: 18. The CDR3 covers 17 residues.

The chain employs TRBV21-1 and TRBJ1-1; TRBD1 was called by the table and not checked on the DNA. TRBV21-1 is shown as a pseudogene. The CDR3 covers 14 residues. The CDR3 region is CASNQQASSGEAFF. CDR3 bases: TGTGCCAGCAATCAACAGGCCTCATCTGGTGAAGCTTTCTTT.

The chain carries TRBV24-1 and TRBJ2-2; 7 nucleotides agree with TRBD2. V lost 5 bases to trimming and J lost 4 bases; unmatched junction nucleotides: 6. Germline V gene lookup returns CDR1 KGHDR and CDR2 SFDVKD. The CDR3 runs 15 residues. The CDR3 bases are TGTGCCACCAGTGTTTTCGGGAGGTCCACCGGGGAGCTGTTTTTT. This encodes CATSVFGRSTGELFF.

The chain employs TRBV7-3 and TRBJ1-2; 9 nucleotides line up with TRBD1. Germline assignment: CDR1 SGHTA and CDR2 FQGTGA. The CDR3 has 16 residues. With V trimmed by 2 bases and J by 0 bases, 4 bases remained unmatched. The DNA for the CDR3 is TGTGCCAGCAGCTTAGGGGGACAGGGCGCTAACTATGGCTACACCTTC. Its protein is CASSLGGQGANYGYTF.

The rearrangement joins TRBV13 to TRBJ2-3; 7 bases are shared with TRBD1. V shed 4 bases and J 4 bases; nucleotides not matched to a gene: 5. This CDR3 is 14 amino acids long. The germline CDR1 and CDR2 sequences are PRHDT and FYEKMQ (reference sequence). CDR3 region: CASSSRQGADTQYF. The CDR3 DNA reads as TGTGCCAGCAGCTCTCGACAGGGTGCAGATACGCAGTATTTT.

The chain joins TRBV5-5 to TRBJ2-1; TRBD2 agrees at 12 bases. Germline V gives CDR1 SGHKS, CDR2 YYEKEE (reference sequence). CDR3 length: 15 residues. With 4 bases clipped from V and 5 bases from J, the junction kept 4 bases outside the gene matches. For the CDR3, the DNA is TGTGCCAGCAGCCGACTAGCGGGAGTTGACAATGAGCAGTTCTTC. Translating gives CASSRLAGVDNEQFF.

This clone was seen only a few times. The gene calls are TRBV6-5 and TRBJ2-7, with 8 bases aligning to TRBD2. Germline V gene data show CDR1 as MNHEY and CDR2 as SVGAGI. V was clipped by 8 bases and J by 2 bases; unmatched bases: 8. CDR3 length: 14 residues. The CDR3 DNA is TGTGCCAGCGGGACTAGGCGGGCACCCTACGAGCAGTACTTC. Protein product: CASGTRRAPYEQYF.

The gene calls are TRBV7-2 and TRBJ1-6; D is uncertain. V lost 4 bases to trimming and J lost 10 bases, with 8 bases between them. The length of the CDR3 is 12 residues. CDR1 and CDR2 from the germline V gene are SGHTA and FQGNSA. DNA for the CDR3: TGTGCCAGCAGCTCCAACTCATCACCCCTCCACTTT. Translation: CASSSNSSPLHF.

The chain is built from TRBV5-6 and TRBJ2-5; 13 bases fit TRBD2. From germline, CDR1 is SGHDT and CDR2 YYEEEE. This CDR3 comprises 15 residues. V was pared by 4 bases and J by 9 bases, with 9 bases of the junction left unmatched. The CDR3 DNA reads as TGTGCCAGCAGCGGGGGACTAGCGGGGTCCGGGTCCCAGTACTTC. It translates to CASSGGLAGSGSQYF.

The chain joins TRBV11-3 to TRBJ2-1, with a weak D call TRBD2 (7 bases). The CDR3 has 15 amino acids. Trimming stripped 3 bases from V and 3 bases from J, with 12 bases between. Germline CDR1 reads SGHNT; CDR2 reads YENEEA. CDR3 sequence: CASSFGGGFYNEQFF. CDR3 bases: TGTGCCAGCAGCTTTGGCGGGGGCTTCTACAATGAGCAGTTCTTC. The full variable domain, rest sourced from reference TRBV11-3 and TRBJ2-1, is EAGVVQSPRYKIIEKKQPVAFWCNPISGHNTLYWYLQNLGQGPELLIRYENEEAVDDSQLPKDRFSAERLKGVDSTLKIQPAELGDSAVYLCASSFGGGFYNEQFFGPGTRLTVL.

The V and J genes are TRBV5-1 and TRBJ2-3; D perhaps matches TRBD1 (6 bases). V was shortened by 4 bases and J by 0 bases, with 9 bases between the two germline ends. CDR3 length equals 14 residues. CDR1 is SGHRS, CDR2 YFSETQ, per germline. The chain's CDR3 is CASSPTGSTDTQYF. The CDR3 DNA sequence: TGCGCCAGCAGCCCAACAGGGAGCACAGATACGCAGTATTTT.